One T cell receptor (beta chain) is described in this entry. One entry per CDR3 protein, called by TCRdb with MiXCR from the RT-PCR reads. The profile shows hundreds of thousands of distinct CDR3 sequences, around 14% of them singletons. This CDR3 region has 15 residues. Trimming took 5 bases from V and 1 from J; bases not matched to a gene: 3. This sample is part of a study of response to subunit inactivated influenza vaccine. The sequences come from PBMCs from blood, collected 11 to 12 days after vaccination. This receptor was taken from a man in his forties or fifties who received an inactivated influenza vaccine. The V and J genes are TRBV12-3 or TRBV12-4 and TRBJ1-4, with 8 bases lining up with TRBD1. For the CDR3, the DNA is TGTGCCAGCAGTAAGGGGACAGGAACTAATGAAAAACTGTTTTTT. Translating it yields CASSKGTGTNEKLFF.